The 25 T cell receptor beta chains given below trace back to one sample, sequenced in a study of T-cell memory formation after mild COVID-19. TCRdb re-analysed the 5' RACE reads in MiXCR, keeping a single row per CDR3 protein. The repertoire holds fewer than 650,000 distinct CDR3 sequences, less than 25% seen once, with about 8.4% in the top ten. The source material was PBMCs or a T cell subset sorted from them (not recorded which). These receptor sequences come from an adult woman who had mild COVID-19 (a few samples of this study predate the infection). Cell type and time point are not known.

This clonotype appeared many times. The V and J genes are TRBV12-3 or TRBV12-4 and TRBJ2-7, with 15 bases fitting TRBD2. Unmatched junction bases numbered 19, after V lost 6 bases and J lost 1 base. The CDR3 sequence is 21 residues long. In nucleotides, the CDR3 is TGTGCCAGCAGCCGAAAATCCCAAGGACTAGCGGGAGGGTATAGGTCCTACGAGCAGTACTTC. It specifies CASSRKSQGLAGGYRSYEQYF.

This sequence joins TRBV5-4 and TRBJ2-5; D is uncertain. The CDR3 length is 12 residues. Deletions cut 3 bases from V and 9 bases from J, with 12 bases between. Germline loops: CDR1 SGHNT, CDR2 YYREEE (reference sequence). CDR3 residues: CASSSPGGAQYF. In DNA, the CDR3 is TGTGCCAGCAGCTCCCCAGGTGGGGCCCAGTACTTC.

This clonotype was seen a few times. This chain links TRBV2 with TRBJ2-7, with D perhaps matching TRBD1 (6 bases). Germline lookup yields CDR1 SNHLY and CDR2 FYNNEI. V lost 6 bases to trimming and J lost 0 bases, with 9 bases between them. The CDR3 sequence is 13 residues long. The CDR3 nucleotides are TGTGCCAGCAGCAGGGACATCTCCTACGAGCAGTACTTC. Its translation is CASSRDISYEQYF. The variable domain in full, with the rest retrieved from reference TRBV2 and TRBJ2-7, is EPEVTQTPSHQVTQMGQEVILRCVPISNHLYFYWYRQILGQKVEFLVSFYNNEISEKSEIFDDQFSVERPDGSNFTLKIRSTKLEDSAMYFCASSRDISYEQYFGPGTRLTVT.

This chain joins TRBV5-1 and TRBJ1-1; weak D call: TRBD1 (6 bases). The germline gives CDR1 SGHRS, CDR2 YFSETQ. Trimming took 7 bases from V and 3 from J, leaving 19 bases between them. The CDR3 consists of 15 residues. The CDR3 loop reads CASASGGRTYTEAFF. The CDR3 coding sequence is TGCGCCAGCGCGAGCGGGGGGCGAACGTACACTGAAGCTTTCTTT.

V gene TRBV7-9 combines with J gene TRBJ2-5, with D perhaps matching TRBD1 or TRBD2 (6 bases each). The V end was cut by 1 base, the J end by 5 bases, with 17 bases between. The germline V gene encodes CDR1 SEHNR and CDR2 FQNEAQ (reference sequence). The CDR3 runs 16 residues. The DNA of the CDR3 is TGTGCCAGCAGCTTAGTCTCAGGGGAGGCGTTGGAGACCCAGTACTTC. It codes for CASSLVSGEALETQYF.

This clonotype was seen more than once but under ten times. The CDR3 loop is CASSQDLGQGFYEQYF. The CDR3 coding sequence is TGCGCCAGCAGCCAAGATCTGGGACAGGGTTTCTACGAGCAGTACTTC. This chain joins TRBV4-1 and TRBJ2-7; 9 positions agree with TRBD1. The CDR3 is 16 amino acids. With 0 bases clipped from V and 3 bases from J, the junction kept 6 bases outside the gene matches. Germline CDR1 reads MGHRA; CDR2 reads YSYEKL.

This clonotype has at least ten counts. The genes are TRBV20-1 and TRBJ1-5; D gene ambiguous. Germline V gene sequence: CDR1 DFQATT, CDR2 SNEGSKA (reference sequence). The CDR3 contains 12 residues. The V gene lost 0 bases and the J gene lost 10 bases, with 10 bases spanning the gap. The CDR3 DNA reads TGCAGTGCTAGAGATGGGCAGAGTCCCCAGCATTTT. This codes for CSARDGQSPQHF.

The gene calls are TRBV7-9 and TRBJ1-5, with 7 bases matching TRBD1. V lost 5 bases and J lost 0; bases outside the gene matches: 10. The V gene's germline CDR1 is SEHNR and CDR2 FQNEAQ (reference sequence). CDR3 length: 17 amino acids. CDR3 in amino acids: CASSRARGEDSNQPQHF. The CDR3 bases are TGTGCCAGCAGCCGCGCCAGGGGGGAAGATAGCAATCAGCCCCAGCATTTT.

This clonotype was picked up many times. This chain joins TRBV6-2 or TRBV6-3 and TRBJ2-1, with 14 bases that match TRBD2. V dropped 2 bases and J dropped 4; count of bases not matched to a gene: 7. The CDR3 runs 18 residues. CDR1 and CDR2 (germline): MNHEY, SVGEGT. The CDR3 region is CASSYPTSGGAWYNEQFF. The CDR3 DNA is TGTGCCAGCAGTTACCCGACTAGCGGGGGGGCTTGGTACAATGAGCAGTTCTTC.

This clonotype was picked up a small number of times. The rearrangement uses TRBV3-1 and TRBJ2-2; D gene uncertain. The CDR3 extends over 15 amino acids. CDR1 and CDR2 from the germline V gene are LGHDT and YNNKEL (reference sequence). V lost 0 bases to trimming and J lost 4 bases, with 9 bases between them. The CDR3 nucleotides read TGTGCCAGCAGCCAAGATTGGCTGATCACCGGGGAGCTGTTTTTT. Its protein product is CASSQDWLITGELFF.

The table lists this clonotype with a few counts. CDR3 in amino acids: CASSGADEKLFF. The DNA for the CDR3 is TGTGCCAGCAGCGGGGCGGACGAAAAACTGTTTTTT. The chain combines TRBV9 with TRBJ1-4; no reliable D call. Per the germline V gene, CDR1 is SGDLS and CDR2 is YYNGEE. Trimming removed 3 bases from V and 8 bases from J, with 8 bases in between. The CDR3 runs to 12 residues.

CDR3 loop: CASSPTTGQGGKWSPLHF. CDR3 sequence (DNA): TGTGCCAGCAGCCCAACCACGGGACAGGGGGGAAAGTGGTCACCCCTCCACTTT. The J gene is TRBJ1-6, the V gene TRBV7-9; 11 bases fit TRBD1. The CDR3 contains 18 residues. Trimming removed 5 bases from V and 10 bases from J; junction bases left unmatched: 16. CDR1 and CDR2 (germline): SEHNR, FQNEAQ (reference sequence).

A few counts support this clonotype. J is TRBJ2-1 and V is TRBV7-9; D uncertain. V gave up 5 bases and J gave up 4 bases, with 12 bases separating them. From germline, CDR1 is SEHNR and CDR2 FQNEAQ (reference sequence). The CDR3 is 14 residues long. The CDR3 loop reads CASSPFSPYNEQFF. The DNA of the CDR3 is TGTGCCAGCAGCCCCTTCTCACCATACAATGAGCAGTTCTTC.

The rearrangement joins TRBV7-9 to TRBJ1-4; weak D call: TRBD1 (5 bases). V dropped 4 bases and J dropped 4 bases, with 7 bases sitting between them. CDR1 is SEHNR and CDR2 is FQNEAQ in the germline V gene (reference sequence). The CDR3 extends over 13 amino acids. The CDR3 coding sequence is TGTGCCAGCAGCTCGGGGGTTAATGAAAAACTGTTTTTT. Translated, it gives CASSSGVNEKLFF.

J is TRBJ1-5 and V is TRBV4-2; a weak D match, TRBD1 (5 bases). This CDR3 region has 17 residues. Trimming pared 4 bases from V and 5 bases from J, leaving 21 bases between. CDR1 is LGHNA, CDR2 YNFKEQ, per germline. The CDR3 sequence is CASSPGKYDREHQPQHF. DNA of the CDR3: TGTGCCAGCAGCCCTGGGAAGTATGACAGAGAACATCAGCCCCAGCATTTT.

The rearrangement uses TRBV21-1 and TRBJ2-7; the table's TRBD2 call for D was not verified on the DNA. TRBV21-1 is a pseudogene. The CDR3 length is 16 residues. The CDR3 loop reads CASSRTPSGRGNEQYF. Here the CDR3 DNA reads TGTGCCAGCAGCAGAACGCCTAGCGGGAGAGGAAACGAGCAGTACTTC.

CDR3 bases: TGTGCCAGCAGCTCTGTTGAGGGTTCACCCCTCCACTTT. Its translation is CASSSVEGSPLHF. The chain joins TRBV7-2 to TRBJ1-6, with D uncertain. Per the germline V gene, CDR1 is SGHTA and CDR2 is FQGNSA. The CDR3 runs to 13 residues. With 4 bases removed from V and 9 bases from J, the gap between germline ends came to 10 bases.

This clonotype was counted only a few times. The CDR3 reads CASSSREDEQFF. DNA for the CDR3: TGTGCCAGCAGCTCCAGGGAAGATGAGCAGTTCTTC. The chain joins TRBV7-2 to TRBJ2-1; tentatively, D is TRBD1 (5 bases). The CDR3 sequence is 12 residues long. Germline V gene data show CDR1 as SGHTA and CDR2 as FQGNSA. With 4 bases removed from V and 8 bases from J, the gap between germline ends came to 9 bases.

This clonotype was seen a handful of times. This chain uses TRBV14 with TRBJ1-1; D uncertain. The CDR3 is 13 residues long. The V gene lost 2 bases and the J gene lost 6 bases, with 10 bases spanning the gap. From germline, CDR1 is SGHDN and CDR2 FVKESK. CDR3 DNA: TGTGCCAGCAGCCAACTTACCTTCGCTGAAGCTTTCTTT. Its protein is CASSQLTFAEAFF.

The chain uses TRBV18 and TRBJ2-7, with a tentative D call TRBD1 (5 bases). The V end was cut by 6 bases, the J end by 4 bases, with 16 bases between. The length of the CDR3 is 14 residues. Per the germline V gene, CDR1 is KGHSH and CDR2 is LQKENI. The CDR3 DNA reads TGTGCCAGCTCGCCTAGAACAGGTGAATACGAGCAGTACTTC. Translated: CASSPRTGEYEQYF.

The chain recombines TRBV19 with TRBJ2-3; D gene uncertain. Germline V gene lookup returns CDR1 LNHDA and CDR2 SQIVND (reference sequence). The germline V and J ends were trimmed by 7 bases and 0 bases, with 14 bases remaining between them. The CDR3 extends over 15 amino acids. CDR3 in DNA: TGTGCCAGTACAGCTGGGTTCACTAGCACAGATACGCAGTATTTT. Its translation is CASTAGFTSTDTQYF.

The CDR3 reads CASSSIFTDTQYF. The CDR3 DNA reads TGTGCCAGCAGCTCCATTTTCACAGATACGCAGTATTTT. The rearrangement uses TRBV7-3 and TRBJ2-3; D not certain. The CDR3 spans 13 residues. Germline CDR1 and CDR2: SGHTA and FQGTGA. Trimming took 4 bases from V and 2 from J, leaving 7 bases between them. The whole variable domain, remainder taken from reference TRBV7-3 and TRBJ2-3, is GAGVSQTPSNKVTEKGKYVELRCDPISGHTALYWYRQSLGQGPEFLIYFQGTGAADDSGLPNDRFFAVRPEGSVSTLKIQRTERGDSAVYLCASSSIFTDTQYFGPGTRLTVL.

This sequence joins TRBV5-5 and TRBJ2-1; D tentatively reads TRBD1 or TRBD2 (6 bases each). CDR1 is SGHKS and CDR2 is YYEKEE in the germline V gene (reference sequence). The CDR3 extends over 16 amino acids. V lost 3 bases and J 9 bases, leaving 22 bases between the germline ends. The CDR3 coding sequence is TGTGCCAGCAGCTGGGGGCGACAACCTTCGGAGGGTGAGCAGTTCTTC. The encoded protein is CASSWGRQPSEGEQFF.

V is TRBV11-2 and J is TRBJ2-3; 7 bases match TRBD2. The germline V gene encodes CDR1 SGHAT and CDR2 FQNNGV. The CDR3 runs to 15 residues. V trimming: 5 bases; J trimming: 1 base; junction bases outside the gene matches: 6. The DNA of the CDR3 is TGTGCCAGCAGCAATAGGGCGGGGGGCACAGATACGCAGTATTTT. The encoded protein is CASSNRAGGTDTQYF. Looking up the rest from reference TRBV11-2 and TRBJ2-3 gives the full variable domain: EAGVAQSPRYKIIEKRQSVAFWCNPISGHATLYWYQQILGQGPKLLIQFQNNGVVDDSQLPKDRFSAERLKGVDSTLKIQPAKLEDSAVYLCASSNRAGGTDTQYFGPGTRLTVL.

The table lists this clonotype with a few counts. The chain is built from TRBV12-3 or TRBV12-4 and TRBJ2-5; 10 positions match TRBD2. V was pared by 4 bases and J by 5 bases, with 7 bases of the junction left unmatched. The CDR3 contains 15 residues. The chain's CDR3 is CASSYPGTSAETQYF. CDR3 coding DNA: TGTGCCAGCAGTTACCCCGGGACTAGCGCGGAGACCCAGTACTTC.